Listed below are T cell receptor beta chains from one sample, sequenced in a study of blood T cells in healthy people across ages. TCRdb processed the 5' RACE reads anew with MiXCR; each CDR3 protein has one entry. The sample has 700,000 to 1,000,000 distinct CDR3 sequences, around two fifths seen once; the top ten hold roughly 19%. The material sequenced was blood. All receptors derive from a man in his sixties in good health. CDR3s include the opening cysteine and the closing phenylalanine or tryptophan. A D gene is named only where the DNA matches it firmly. Only part of the rows carry a size: once, few, many, or a class if the clone is expanded.

TRBV5-1,many,TRBJ2-5,-,TGCGCCAGCAGGTCCCCAGGCCAAGAGACCCAGTACTTC,CASRSPGQETQYF
TRBV12-3/TRBV12-4,-,TRBJ2-3,TRBD1,TGTGCCAGCCACGGACAGGGGAAAGATACGCAGTATTTT,CASHGQGKDTQYF
TRBV6-5,few,TRBJ2-5,TRBD1,TGTGCCAGCAGTTACCCCAATTATGATAGGACAGGGCCTCAAGAGACCCAGTACTTC,CASSYPNYDRTGPQETQYF
TRBV6-2/TRBV6-3,-,TRBJ2-6,-,TGTGCCAGCAGACCCGACAGGATATCCGGGGCCAACGTCCTGACTTTC,CASRPDRISGANVLTF
TRBV20-1,-,TRBJ1-2,-,TGCAGTGCAAATTCCGGGACCCCCTATGGCTACACCTTC,CSANSGTPYGYTF
TRBV7-2,-,TRBJ2-2,-,TGTGCCAGCAGCCGTATTAGCGGAGCGAACACCGGGGAGCTGTTTTTT,CASSRISGANTGELFF
TRBV6-6,few,TRBJ1-5,-,TGTGCCAGCAGTCCCGCAGATCAGCCCCAGCATTTT,CASSPADQPQHF
TRBV20-1,-,TRBJ2-5,TRBD1,TGCAGTGCAACATCACAGGGGGCGCGAGTAGAGACCCAGTACTTC,CSATSQGARVETQYF
TRBV20-1,few,TRBJ2-4,-,TGCAGTGCTACATTACCGGGACATGGCATTCAGTACTTC,CSATLPGHGIQYF
TRBV7-2,many,TRBJ2-3,-,TGTGCCAGCAGCGCCACCAGTACTAGCACAGATACGCAGTATTTT,CASSATSTSTDTQYF
TRBV28,few,TRBJ2-3,-,TGTGCCAGCAGTCCGGGACGAGACCCAGATACGCAGTATTTT,CASSPGRDPDTQYF
TRBV2,-,TRBJ1-1,-,TGTGCCAGCACCGAGAGGAGGGCTGAGAACACTGAAGCTTTCTTT,CASTERRAENTEAFF
TRBV9,-,TRBJ2-7,-,TGTGCCAGCAGCGTAGGTATAGGGTCTTCATACGAGCAGTACTTC,CASSVGIGSSYEQYF
TRBV27,few,TRBJ2-2,-,TGTGCCAGCAGTCCCCAGCAAAACACCGGGGAGCTGTTTTTT,CASSPQQNTGELFF
TRBV4-2,-,TRBJ2-1,-,TGTGCCAGCAGCCAAGAATGGAGGGGAAACAATGAGCAGTTCTTC,CASSQEWRGNNEQFF
TRBV5-1,-,TRBJ2-7,-,TGCGCCAGCAGCTACCGACAGGCAACCTCCTACGAGCAGTACTTC,CASSYRQATSYEQYF
TRBV4-3,few,TRBJ2-3,-,TGCGCCAGCAGCCGAGGGGACGGCGGCACAGATACGCAGTATTTT,CASSRGDGGTDTQYF
TRBV14,-,TRBJ2-3,TRBD2,TGTGCCAGCAGCCAAGCGAAATTCACTAGCGGGGGGATACCAGATACGCAGTATTTT,CASSQAKFTSGGIPDTQYF
TRBV5-1,-,TRBJ2-1,-,TGCGCCAGCACAATGGCGGGTGGGGACCGGCAGTTCTTC,CASTMAGGDRQFF
TRBV18,-,TRBJ2-7,TRBD1,TGTGCCAGCTCACAGGACAGGGGTGGGGCCTACGAGCAGTACTTC,CASSQDRGGAYEQYF
TRBV2,-,TRBJ2-6,-,TGTGCCAGCAGTGAAGCCTCTTTCAGCAGCTCTGGGGCCAACGTCCTGACTTTC,CASSEASFSSSGANVLTF
TRBV5-1,many,TRBJ1-1,-,TGCGCCAGCAGCAATGAAGGGGGCACTGAAGCTTTCTTT,CASSNEGGTEAFF
TRBV6-5,few,TRBJ2-1,TRBD2,TGTGCCAGCAGTTACTCGTGGGGGGGATACAATGAGCAGTTCTTC,CASSYSWGGYNEQFF
TRBV7-2,-,TRBJ2-5,TRBD2,TGTGCCAGCAGCTTTGCGGGGGTATGGGAGACCCAGTACTTC,CASSFAGVWETQYF
TRBV30,-,TRBJ2-5,-,TGTGCCTGGAGTGTCTCAGTTTCGGCTAAGCAGTACTTC,CAWSVSVSAKQYF
TRBV4-1,-,TRBJ2-1,TRBD2,TGCGCCAGCAGCCCCCCGCCGGAGCGGGGTCACAATGAGCAGTTCTTC,CASSPPPERGHNEQFF
TRBV5-5,-,TRBJ2-7,-,TGTGCCAGCAGCTTCCCCGGTGACAGAACCTACGAGCAGTACTTC,CASSFPGDRTYEQYF